One sample yielded the 6 T cell receptor beta chains listed below, sequenced in a study of control samples from healthy donors and cancer patients. The method was immunoSEQ multiplex PCR; TCRdb's version includes in-frame clones alone and lacks a portion of them. The sample contains approximately 120,000 clones, 87% of which appear only once. Sequencing was done on a sample of blood. The receptors were sampled from a man in his fifties or sixties in good health.

V usage is TRBV5-1 and J usage is TRBJ1-5; tentatively, D is TRBD1 (5 bases). There are 14 residues in the CDR3. The V gene lost 0 bases and the J gene lost 6 bases, with 10 bases spanning the gap. The germline gives CDR1 SGHRS, CDR2 YFSETQ. CDR3 sequence: CASSLVGGVQPQHF. DNA for the CDR3: TGCGCCAGCAGCTTGGTGGGAGGGGTTCAGCCCCAGCATTTT.

The count of this clone is one. The chain joins TRBV15 to TRBJ2-2; D is unclear. This CDR3 is built from 14 residues. Per germline, CDR1 LNHNV and CDR2 YYDKDF (reference sequence). V lost 3 bases and J lost 0, with 5 bases in between. CDR3 amino acids: CATSRRTNTGELFF. Here the CDR3 DNA reads TGTGCCACCAGCAGGCGGACGAACACCGGGGAGCTGTTTTTT.

V gene TRBV5-1 combines with J gene TRBJ2-7; 8 positions match TRBD1. CDR1 SGHRS and CDR2 YFSETQ come from the germline V gene. The CDR3 loop spans 15 amino acids. Trimming cost V 0 bases and J 7 bases; bases outside gene matches: 9. CDR3 sequence (DNA): TGCGCCAGCAGCTTGGCCGAGACAGGGGCTAAAGAGCAGTACTTC. This translates into CASSLAETGAKEQYF.

A note on this clone: The junction departs from the called germline gene at one end, perhaps through a read error. The rearrangement links TRBV27 to TRBJ1-1, with 12 bases matching TRBD1. The CDR3 length is 13 residues. The germline V gene encodes CDR1 MNHEY and CDR2 SMNVEV (reference sequence). CDR3 nucleotide sequence: TGTGCCAGCAGTATTCCGGGACAGGGGGCAGAGTTATTT. Translated: CASSIPGQGAELF.

There are a few counts of this clone. The J gene is TRBJ2-7, the V gene TRBV28, with a weak D call TRBD1 (6 bases). Trimming left V 6 bases short and J 4 bases short, with 19 bases between. There are 15 residues in the CDR3. Germline V gives CDR1 MDHEN, CDR2 SYDVKM. CDR3 protein: CASSPEGRGKYEQYF. CDR3 coding DNA: TGTGCCAGCAGCCCCGAGGGCAGGGGAAAGTACGAGCAGTACTTC. Full variable domain (missing parts from reference TRBV28 and TRBJ2-7): DVKVTQSSRYLVKRTGEKVFLECVQDMDHENMFWYRQDPGLGLRLIYFSYDVKMKEKGDIPEGYSVSREKKERFSLILESASTNQTSMYLCASSPEGRGKYEQYFGPGTRLTVT.

The chain combines TRBV10-3 with TRBJ2-5; tentatively, D is TRBD1 or TRBD2 (5 bases each). The CDR3 loop spans 13 amino acids. The V gene's germline CDR1 is ENHRY and CDR2 SYGVKD. The V gene lost 3 bases and the J gene lost 1 base, with 6 bases spanning the gap. The CDR3 region has the DNA TGTGCCATCAGTGATGGGGGCCAAGAGACCCAGTACTTC. Encoded protein: CAISDGGQETQYF.